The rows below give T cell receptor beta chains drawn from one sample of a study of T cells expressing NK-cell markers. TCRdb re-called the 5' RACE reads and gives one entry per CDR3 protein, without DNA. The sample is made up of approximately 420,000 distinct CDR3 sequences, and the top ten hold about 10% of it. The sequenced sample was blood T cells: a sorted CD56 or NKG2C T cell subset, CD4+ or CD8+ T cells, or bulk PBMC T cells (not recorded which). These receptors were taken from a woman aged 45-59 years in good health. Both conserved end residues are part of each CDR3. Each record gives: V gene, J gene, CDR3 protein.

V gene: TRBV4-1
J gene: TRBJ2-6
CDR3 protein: CASSQRTGTGISGANVLTF

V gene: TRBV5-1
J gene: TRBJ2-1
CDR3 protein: CASSPGGLAGVYEQFF

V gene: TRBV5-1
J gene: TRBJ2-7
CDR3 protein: CASSSGQGFAEQYF

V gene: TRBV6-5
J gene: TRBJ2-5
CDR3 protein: CASSYSTSDQETQYF

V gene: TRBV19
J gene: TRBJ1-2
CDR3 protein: CASSEWAGDDYGYTF

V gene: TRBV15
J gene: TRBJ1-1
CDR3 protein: CATSRGLGQGATGTEAFF

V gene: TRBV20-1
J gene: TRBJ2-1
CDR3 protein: CSAREGLAGARYNEQFF

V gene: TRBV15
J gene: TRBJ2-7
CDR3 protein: CATSRDRQYEQYF

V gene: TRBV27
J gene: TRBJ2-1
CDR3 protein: CASSSSSGRARGNEQFF

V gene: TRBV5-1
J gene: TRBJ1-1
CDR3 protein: CASRDGVNTEAFF

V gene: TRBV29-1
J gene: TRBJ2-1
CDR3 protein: CSAPESSYNEQFF

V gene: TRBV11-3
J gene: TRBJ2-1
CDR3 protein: CASSMRLAGVGEQFF

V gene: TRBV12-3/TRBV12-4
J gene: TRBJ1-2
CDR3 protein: CASSLSGAGGYTF

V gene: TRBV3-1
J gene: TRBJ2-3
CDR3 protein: CASSHLRGSTTDTQYF

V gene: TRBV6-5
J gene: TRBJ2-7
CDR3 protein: CASRREALQTYEQYF

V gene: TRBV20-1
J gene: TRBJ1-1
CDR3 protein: CSATFKNTEAFF

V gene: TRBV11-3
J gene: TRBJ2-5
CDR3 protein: CASSRLGGVETQYF

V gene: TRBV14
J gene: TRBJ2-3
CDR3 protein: CASSLHTDTQYF

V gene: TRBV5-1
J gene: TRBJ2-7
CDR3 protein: CASSEGPGHEQYF

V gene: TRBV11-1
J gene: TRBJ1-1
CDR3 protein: CASSRPGRAEAFF

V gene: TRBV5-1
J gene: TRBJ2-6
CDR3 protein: CASSWSQILSSGANVLTF

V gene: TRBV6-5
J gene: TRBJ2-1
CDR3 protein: CASDEGLGHEQFF

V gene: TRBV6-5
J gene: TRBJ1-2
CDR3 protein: CASRKTGEYYGYTF

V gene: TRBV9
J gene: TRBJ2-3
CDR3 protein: CASSVAPPGANQDTQYF

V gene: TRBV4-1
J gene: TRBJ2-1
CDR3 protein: CASSPLLAGVSNEQFF

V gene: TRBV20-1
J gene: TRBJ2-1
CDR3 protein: CSATVAGVGYEQFF

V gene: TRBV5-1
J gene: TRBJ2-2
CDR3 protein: CASSLKGPPGGELFF

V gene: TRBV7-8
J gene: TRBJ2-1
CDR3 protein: CASSLEPGLGNEQFF

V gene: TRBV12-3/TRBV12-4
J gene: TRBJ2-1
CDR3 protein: CASSLQGAGQFF

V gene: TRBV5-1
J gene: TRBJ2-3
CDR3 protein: CASSLANGARKQNTQYF

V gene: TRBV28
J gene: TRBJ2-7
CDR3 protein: CASRGTGEYEQYF

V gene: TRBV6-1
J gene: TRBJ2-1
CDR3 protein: CASSEKGTGRQFF

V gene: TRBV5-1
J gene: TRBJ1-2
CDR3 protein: CASRDRSISTYGYTF

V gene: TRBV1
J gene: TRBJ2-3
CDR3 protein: CTSSQFTSDHTDTQYF

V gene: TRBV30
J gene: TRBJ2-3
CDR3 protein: CAWSVRGLTQYF

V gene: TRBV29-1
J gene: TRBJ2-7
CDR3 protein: CSVEEVADRGYEQYF

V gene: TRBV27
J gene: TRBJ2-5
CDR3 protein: CASRNRTKGTQYF

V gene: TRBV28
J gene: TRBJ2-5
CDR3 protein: CASSLRDLEETQYF

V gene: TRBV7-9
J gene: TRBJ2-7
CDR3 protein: CASSRDTGLYSYEQYF

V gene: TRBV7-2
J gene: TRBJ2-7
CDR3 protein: CASQASLHYEQYF

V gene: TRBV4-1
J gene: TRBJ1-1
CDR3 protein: CASSQDVGGTEAFF

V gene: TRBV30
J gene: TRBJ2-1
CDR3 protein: CAWRDTSAYTVQFF

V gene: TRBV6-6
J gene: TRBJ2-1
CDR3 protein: CASSTKGTAYNEQFF

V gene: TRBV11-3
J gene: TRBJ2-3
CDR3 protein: CASSTPGTPGRNTQYF

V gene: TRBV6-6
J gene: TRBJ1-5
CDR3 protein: CASSSRDRDNQPQHF

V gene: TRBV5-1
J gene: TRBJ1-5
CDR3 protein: CASSLAGDQPQHF

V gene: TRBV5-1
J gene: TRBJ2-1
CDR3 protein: CASSLPPSGKGNEQFF

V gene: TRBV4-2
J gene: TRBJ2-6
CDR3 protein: CASSQGGTGANVLTF

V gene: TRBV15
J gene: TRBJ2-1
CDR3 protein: CATSRDSGTIASNEQFF

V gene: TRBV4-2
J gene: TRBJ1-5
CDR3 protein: CASSPGMSNQPQHF

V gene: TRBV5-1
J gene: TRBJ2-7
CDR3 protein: CASSMSGRPLEQYF

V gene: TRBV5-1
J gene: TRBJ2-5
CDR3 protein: CASVTGQVFQETQYF

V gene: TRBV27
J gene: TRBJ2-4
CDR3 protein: CASSAGGSAKNIQYF